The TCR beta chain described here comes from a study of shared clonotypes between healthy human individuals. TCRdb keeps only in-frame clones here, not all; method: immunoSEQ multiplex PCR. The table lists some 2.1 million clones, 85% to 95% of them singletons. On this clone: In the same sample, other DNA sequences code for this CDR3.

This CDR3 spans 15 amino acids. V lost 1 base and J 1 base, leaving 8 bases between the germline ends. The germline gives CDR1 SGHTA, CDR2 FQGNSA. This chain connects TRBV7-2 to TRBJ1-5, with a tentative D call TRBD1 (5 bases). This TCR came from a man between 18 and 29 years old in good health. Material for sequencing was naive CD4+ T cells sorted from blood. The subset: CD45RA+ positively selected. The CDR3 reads CASSLGGTSNQPQHF. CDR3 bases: TGTGCCAGCAGCTTAGGGGGCACCAGCAATCAGCCCCAGCATTTT.